The 9 T cell receptor beta chains reported below all come from one sample, sequenced in a study of blood T cell repertoires in COVID-19 (dated by TCRdb to 2020 to 2021). Libraries came from the immunoSEQ multiplex PCR assay. TCRdb took this table from immuneACCESS and kept in-frame rearrangements with V and J called. Such tables lack part of the clones; where checked against another copy, unresolved V genes explain under half of the gap, and the rest is unexplained. The sample has some 70,000 clones on record, about nine tenths of them singletons. Jointly, the top ten make up approximately 8% of the sample. Sequenced sample: peripheral blood. Receptors were obtained from a man aged 50 to 60 with active COVID-19.

This clone has just one count. This rearrangement joins TRBV7-3 to TRBJ2-7; no firm D call. Germline V gives CDR1 SGHTA, CDR2 FQGTGA. The CDR3 runs 15 residues. Trimming stripped 0 bases from V and 0 bases from J, with 9 bases between. CDR3 region: CASSLTRGSSYEQYF. Written as DNA, the CDR3 is TGTGCCAGCAGCTTAACGCGCGGTAGCTCCTACGAGCAGTACTTC. The whole variable domain, filled in from reference TRBV7-3 and TRBJ2-7, reads GAGVSQTPSNKVTEKGKYVELRCDPISGHTALYWYRQSLGQGPEFLIYFQGTGAADDSGLPNDRFFAVRPEGSVSTLKIQRTERGDSAVYLCASSLTRGSSYEQYFGPGTRLTVT.

This chain uses TRBV27 with TRBJ2-3; no clear D gene. V shed 1 base and J shed 5 bases, with 10 bases lying between them. The CDR3 sequence is 14 residues long. In germline, CDR1 is MNHEY, CDR2 SMNVEV (reference sequence). The CDR3 sequence: CASSLLSRGDTQYF. CDR3 coding DNA: TGTGCCAGCAGTTTATTGTCTCGAGGAGATACGCAGTATTTT.

This rearrangement joins TRBV19 to TRBJ1-5; D gene unclear. The CDR3 is 15 residues long. The V and J ends lost 4 bases and 5 bases respectively, with 15 bases between them. The germline CDR1 and CDR2 sequences are LNHDA and SQIVND (reference sequence). CDR3 loop: CASSTSRRMDQPQHF. The CDR3, as DNA: TGTGCCAGTAGTACCTCACGGAGAATGGATCAGCCCCAGCATTTT.

The chain links TRBV19 to TRBJ2-4; D call uncertain. CDR1 and CDR2 from the germline V gene are LNHDA and SQIVND (reference sequence). Trimming took off 0 bases at V and 11 bases at J, with 11 bases between the two ends. The CDR3 loop spans 13 amino acids. The CDR3 here is CASSIDLASLQYF. Here the CDR3 DNA reads TGTGCCAGTAGTATAGATCTGGCATCACTTCAGTACTTC.

V gene TRBV7-2 combines with J gene TRBJ1-1, with 8 bases matching TRBD1. The CDR3 is made up of 13 amino acids. Germline CDR1 is SGHTA and CDR2 is FQGNSA. V gave up 5 bases and J gave up 10 bases; unmatched junction bases: 9. DNA for the CDR3: TGTGCCAGCAGCCCTAGACAGGGGCAGGTAGCTTTCTTT. This sequence encodes CASSPRQGQVAFF.

This chain uses TRBV30 with TRBJ1-4; D perhaps matches TRBD1 (5 bases). CDR1 GTSNPN and CDR2 SVGIG come from the germline V gene (reference sequence). This CDR3 has 13 residues. V was cut by 2 bases and J by 8 bases, with 12 bases left in between. Here the CDR3 DNA reads TGTGCCTGGAGTCCCCTACGGGGGGAAAAACTGTTTTTT. It codes for CAWSPLRGEKLFF.

The chain uses TRBV5-1 and TRBJ2-1; 9 nucleotides match TRBD2. Germline V gene sequence: CDR1 SGHRS, CDR2 YFSETQ. V lost 0 bases to trimming and J lost 0 bases; unmatched junction nucleotides: 7. This CDR3 has 18 amino acids. The DNA for the CDR3 is TGCGCCAGCAGCTTGGCCGCTAGCGGGGTAAGCTCCTACAATGAGCAGTTCTTC. Its translation is CASSLAASGVSSYNEQFF.

The rearrangement links TRBV6-5 to TRBJ1-1; D remains ambiguous. Germline V lookup: CDR1 MNHEY, CDR2 SVGAGI. The germline V and J ends were trimmed by 0 bases and 0 bases, with 8 bases remaining between them. The CDR3 length is 15 residues. The CDR3 reads CASSYSSTLNTEAFF. As DNA, the CDR3 is TGTGCCAGCAGTTACTCGAGCACTTTGAACACTGAAGCTTTCTTT.

This clone was seen more than once but under ten times. This chain connects TRBV2 to TRBJ1-5; D is unclear. This CDR3 has 14 amino acids. V was cut by 5 bases and J by 2 bases, with 10 bases left in between. Germline V gene sequence: CDR1 SNHLY, CDR2 FYNNEI. The CDR3: CASSIERGNQPQHF. As DNA, the CDR3 is TGTGCCAGCAGTATAGAGCGCGGCAATCAGCCCCAGCATTTT.